These 11 T cell receptor beta chains came from one sample sequenced in a study of blood T cell repertoires in COVID-19. Using immunoSEQ multiplex PCR, the repertoire was profiled, and TCRdb retains in-frame clones only, with some absent. This sample carries 100,000 or so clones, 70% to 90% of them seen once, and the ten largest clones take around 6%. The sample was peripheral blood. These receptors all stem from an older woman with acute or convalescent COVID-19.

V usage is TRBV6-5 and J usage is TRBJ1-2; D may be TRBD1 (6 bases). This CDR3 has 13 amino acids. Germline loops: CDR1 MNHEY, CDR2 SVGAGI. The V end lost 6 bases, the J end lost 2 bases, and 10 bases lay between the germline ends. CDR3: CASSLGGNYGYTF. The CDR3 DNA follows: TGTGCCAGCAGCCTAGGGGGAAACTATGGCTACACCTTC.

The V call is TRBV19, the J call TRBJ2-1; the D gene is possibly TRBD2 (6 bases). V was cut by 8 bases and J by 0 bases, with 20 bases left in between. Germline V gene lookup returns CDR1 LNHDA and CDR2 SQIVND (reference sequence). This CDR3 has 17 amino acids. The CDR3 here is CASGKSGGARSYNEQFF. The CDR3 region has the DNA TGTGCCAGTGGAAAATCTGGAGGGGCCCGCTCCTACAATGAGCAGTTCTTC.

A word on this clone: Additional DNA sequences in this sample encode the identical CDR3. The chain joins TRBV3-1 (or the pseudogene TRBV3-2) to TRBJ2-1, with 10 bases lining up with TRBD2. V lost 6 bases and J lost 4; bases outside the gene matches: 6. There are 15 residues in the CDR3. CDR1 is LGHDT, CDR2 YNNKEL, per germline (reference sequence). The CDR3 loop reads CASSPTSGPYNEQFF. DNA of the CDR3: TGTGCCAGCAGTCCGACTAGCGGGCCGTACAATGAGCAGTTCTTC.

The V gene is TRBV9, the J gene TRBJ2-1, with 9 bases matching TRBD2. Germline trimming cut 3 bases from V and 3 bases from J; bases unmatched to any gene: 4. The CDR3 is 15 residues long. The germline V gene encodes CDR1 SGDLS and CDR2 YYNGEE. CDR3 region: CASSGGLANYNEQFF. The DNA of the CDR3 is TGTGCCAGCAGCGGCGGACTAGCGAACTACAATGAGCAGTTCTTC. Using reference TRBV9 and TRBJ2-1 for the parts outside the CDR3, the full variable domain is DSGVTQTPKHLITATGQRVTLRCSPRSGDLSVYWYQQSLDQGLQFLIQYYNGEERAKGNILERFSAQQFPDLHSELNLSSLELGDSALYFCASSGGLANYNEQFFGPGTRLTVL.

V gene TRBV28 combines with J gene TRBJ2-1; D is possibly TRBD1 (6 bases). Trimming left V 6 bases short and J 2 bases short, with 17 bases between. The CDR3 spans 16 residues. Germline CDR1 MDHEN, CDR2 SYDVKM. The CDR3 coding sequence is TGTGCCAGCAGCCTAGGTGGGGGCCTCACCTACAATGAGCAGTTCTTC. Translated: CASSLGGGLTYNEQFF.

The V call is TRBV24-1, the J call TRBJ2-2; D is perhaps TRBD2 (6 bases). V lost 3 bases and J 3 bases, leaving 13 bases between the germline ends. Germline V gene sequence: CDR1 KGHDR, CDR2 SFDVKD. CDR3 length equals 16 residues. Here the CDR3 reads CATSDPGLPYTGELFF. As DNA, the CDR3 is TGTGCCACCAGTGATCCGGGACTTCCCTACACCGGGGAGCTGTTTTTT.

This chain uses TRBV5-6 with TRBJ1-3; perhaps TRBD1 as D (5 bases). Per the germline V gene, CDR1 is SGHDT and CDR2 is YYEEEE. The CDR3 totals 16 residues. Between the trimmed V and J ends, which lost 4 bases and 0 bases, there was a span of 14 bases. CDR3 DNA sequence: TGTGCCAGCAGCACCCCACAGGCTTACTCTGGAAACACCATATATTTT. Protein sequence: CASSTPQAYSGNTIYF.

The chain employs TRBV19 and TRBJ2-1; possible D gene TRBD2, 6 bases. CDR3 size: 15 residues. Germline lookup yields CDR1 LNHDA and CDR2 SQIVND (reference sequence). V lost 7 bases and J lost 5, with 18 bases in between. The CDR3 loop reads CASTGPSGRNNEQFF. The CDR3 DNA sequence: TGTGCCAGTACAGGGCCCAGCGGGCGCAACAATGAGCAGTTCTTC.

This clone has a handful of counts. The chain employs TRBV11-1 and TRBJ1-6; D gene unclear. V lost 0 bases to trimming and J lost 8 bases, with 8 bases between them. Germline V gives CDR1 SGHAT, CDR2 FQDESV (reference sequence). CDR3 length: 14 amino acids. CDR3 sequence (DNA): TGTGCCAGCAGCTTAGCGGGGAGCGATTCACCCCTCCACTTT. The encoded protein is CASSLAGSDSPLHF.

The J gene is TRBJ1-5, the V gene TRBV5-8, with D perhaps TRBD1 (5 bases). The germline V gene encodes CDR1 SGHTS and CDR2 YDEGEE. Trimming removed 4 bases from V and 0 bases from J, with 11 bases in between. CDR3 length equals 15 residues. The CDR3 spells CASSPTAYSNQPQHF. CDR3 coding DNA: TGTGCCAGCAGCCCGACAGCGTATAGCAATCAGCCCCAGCATTTT.

This sequence joins TRBV7-9 and TRBJ1-4; D call uncertain. The CDR3 covers 13 residues. Germline CDR1 SEHNR, CDR2 FQNEAQ (reference sequence). The V end was cut by 0 bases, the J end by 8 bases, with 7 bases between. The CDR3 loop reads CASSLARREKLFF. For the CDR3, the DNA is TGTGCCAGCAGCTTAGCTAGGAGGGAAAAACTGTTTTTT.